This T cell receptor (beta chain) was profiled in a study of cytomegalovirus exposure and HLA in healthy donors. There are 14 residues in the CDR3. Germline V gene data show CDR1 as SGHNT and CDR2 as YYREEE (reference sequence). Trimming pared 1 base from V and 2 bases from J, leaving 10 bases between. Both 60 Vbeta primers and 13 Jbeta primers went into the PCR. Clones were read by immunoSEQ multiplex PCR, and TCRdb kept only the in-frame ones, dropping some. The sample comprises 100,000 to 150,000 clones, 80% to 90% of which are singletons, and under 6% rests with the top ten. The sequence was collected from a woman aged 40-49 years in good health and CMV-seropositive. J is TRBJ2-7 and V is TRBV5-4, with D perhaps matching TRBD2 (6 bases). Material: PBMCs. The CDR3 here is CASSLLGEAYEQYF. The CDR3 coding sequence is TGTGCCAGCAGCTTGTTAGGGGAGGCCTACGAGCAGTACTTC.